What follows is one T cell receptor (beta chain) and its context. This record belongs to a study of blood T cell repertoires in COVID-19. Overall study context: PBMCs, B-cell-depleted T cells, or T cells provided the cDNA or gDNA that made up the material.

In the authors' workflow: Reference gene primers were amplified, and this amplification served to estimate nucleated cell counts. The method was immunoSEQ multiplex PCR; TCRdb's version includes in-frame clones alone and lacks a portion of them. V, J and clone size derive from that table, while D and trimming were established from the DNA sequence. The table lists around 200,000 clones, around 86% of them singletons. Germline CDR1 and CDR2: SGHKS and YYEKEE (reference sequence). CDR3 length: 18 residues. V gave up 1 base and J gave up 3 bases; unmatched junction bases: 8. The chain has TRBV5-5 and TRBJ2-2, with TRBD2 identical over 11 bases. Material: peripheral blood. This TCR was sampled from a man aged 40-49 years with acute or convalescent COVID-19. For the CDR3, the DNA is TGTGCCAGCAGCTTGCCGCTACTAGCGGGGGAATACACCGGGGAGCTGTTTTTT. Protein: CASSLPLLAGEYTGELFF. Variable domain in full (rest from reference TRBV5-5 and TRBJ2-2): DAGVTQSPTHLIKTRGQQVTLRCSPISGHKSVSWYQQVLGQGPQFIFQYYEKEERGRGNFPDRFSARQFPNYSSELNVNALLLGDSALYLCASSLPLLAGEYTGELFFGEGSRLTVL.